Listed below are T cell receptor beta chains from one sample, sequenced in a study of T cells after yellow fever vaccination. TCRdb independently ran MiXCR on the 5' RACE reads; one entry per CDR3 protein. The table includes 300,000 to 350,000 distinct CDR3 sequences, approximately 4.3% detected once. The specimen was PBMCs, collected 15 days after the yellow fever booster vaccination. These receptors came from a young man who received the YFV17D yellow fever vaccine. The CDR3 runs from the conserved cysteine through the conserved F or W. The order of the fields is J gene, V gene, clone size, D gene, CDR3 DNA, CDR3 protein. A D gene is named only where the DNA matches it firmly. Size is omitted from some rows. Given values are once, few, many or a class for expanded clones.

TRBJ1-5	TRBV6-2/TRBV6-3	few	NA	TGTGCCAGCAGTCCCTCCACCTATCAGCCCCAGCATTTT	CASSPSTYQPQHF
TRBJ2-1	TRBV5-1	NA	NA	TGCGCCAGCAGCCCCGGACAGGGAGGGACCGGGTACAATGAGCAGTTCTTC	CASSPGQGGTGYNEQFF
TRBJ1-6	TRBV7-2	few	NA	TGTGCCAGCAGGGGGGACATTCCACCCCTCCACTTT	CASRGDIPPLHF
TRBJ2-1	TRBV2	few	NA	TGTGCCAAAAACAGGGAGTCCTACAATGAGCAGTTCTTC	CAKNRESYNEQFF
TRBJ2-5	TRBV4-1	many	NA	TGCGCCAGCGGACCCCCAGATTTAGAGACCCAGTACTTC	CASGPPDLETQYF
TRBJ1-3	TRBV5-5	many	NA	TGTGCCAGCAGCCTCGCGGGAGCTGGAAACACCATATATTTT	CASSLAGAGNTIYF
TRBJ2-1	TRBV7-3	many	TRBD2	TGTGCCAGCAGCTTTACCGGGACTAGTACGGGCAATGAGCAGTTCTTC	CASSFTGTSTGNEQFF
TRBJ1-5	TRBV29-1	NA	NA	TGCAGCGCCCAGGGCCAGGGTGGGAATCAGCCCCAGCATTTT	CSAQGQGGNQPQHF
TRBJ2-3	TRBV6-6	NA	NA	TGTGCCAGCAGGATAACAGATACGCAGTATTTT	CASRITDTQYF
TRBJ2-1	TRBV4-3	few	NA	TGCGCCAGCAGCCAGGGAGGGGGGAGCGATGAGCAGTTCTTC	CASSQGGGSDEQFF
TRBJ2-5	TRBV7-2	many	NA	TGTGCCAGCAGCCTTTATTCTGGGCGAGAGACCCAGTACTTC	CASSLYSGRETQYF
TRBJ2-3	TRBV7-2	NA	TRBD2	TGTGCCAGCAGCCGGGATAGGGGACTAGTCGTAGATACGCAGTATTTT	CASSRDRGLVVDTQYF
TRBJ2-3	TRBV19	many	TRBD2	TGTGCCAGTAGTGCGACAGTCGCCGGGACTAGCGACTTCGATACGCAGTATTTT	CASSATVAGTSDFDTQYF
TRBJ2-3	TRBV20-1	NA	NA	TGCAGTGCTAGAGATAGGCTAGTTGGGTTAGGTACGCAGTATTTT	CSARDRLVGLGTQYF
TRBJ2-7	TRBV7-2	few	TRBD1	TGTGCCAGCAGCTTAGCCCCCGGGACAGGATACGAGCAGTACTTC	CASSLAPGTGYEQYF
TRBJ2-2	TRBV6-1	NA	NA	TGTGCCAGCACCGCGAACACCGGGGAGCTGTTTTTT	CASTANTGELFF
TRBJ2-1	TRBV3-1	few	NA	TGTGCCAGCAGCCAAGCGATGAGGAATGAGCAGTTCTTC	CASSQAMRNEQFF
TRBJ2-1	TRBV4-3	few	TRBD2	TGCGCCAGCAGCCAAGAAGGGACTAGCGGAGACAATGAGCAGTTCTTC	CASSQEGTSGDNEQFF
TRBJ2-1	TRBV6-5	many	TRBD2	TGTGCCAGCAGTTACGTAGGCGGGGGGGAGGATGAGCAGTTCTTC	CASSYVGGGEDEQFF